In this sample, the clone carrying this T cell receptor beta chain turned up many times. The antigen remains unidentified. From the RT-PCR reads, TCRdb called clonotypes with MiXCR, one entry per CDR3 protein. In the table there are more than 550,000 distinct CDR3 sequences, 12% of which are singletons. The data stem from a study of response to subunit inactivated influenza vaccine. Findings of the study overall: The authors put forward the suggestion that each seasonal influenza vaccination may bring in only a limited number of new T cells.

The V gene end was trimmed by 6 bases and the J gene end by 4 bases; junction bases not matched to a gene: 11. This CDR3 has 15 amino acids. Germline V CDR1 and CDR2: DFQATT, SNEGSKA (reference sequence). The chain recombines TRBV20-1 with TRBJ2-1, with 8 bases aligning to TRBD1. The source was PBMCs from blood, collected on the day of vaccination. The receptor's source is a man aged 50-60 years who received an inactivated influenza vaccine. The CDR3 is CSATPVQGGYNEQFF. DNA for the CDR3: TGCAGTGCCACCCCGGTACAGGGGGGATACAATGAGCAGTTCTTC.